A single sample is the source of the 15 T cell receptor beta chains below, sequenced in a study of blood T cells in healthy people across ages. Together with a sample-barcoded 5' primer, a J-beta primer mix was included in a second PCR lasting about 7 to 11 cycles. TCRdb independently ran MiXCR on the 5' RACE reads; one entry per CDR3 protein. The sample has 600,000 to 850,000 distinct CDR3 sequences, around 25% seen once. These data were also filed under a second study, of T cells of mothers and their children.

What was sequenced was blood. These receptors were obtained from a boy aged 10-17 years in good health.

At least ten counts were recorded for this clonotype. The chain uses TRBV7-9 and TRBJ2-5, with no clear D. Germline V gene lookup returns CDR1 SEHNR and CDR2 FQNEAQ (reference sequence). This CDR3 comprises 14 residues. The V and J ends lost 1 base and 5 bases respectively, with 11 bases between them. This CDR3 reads CASSLEPGVETQYF. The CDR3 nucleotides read TGTGCCAGCAGCTTAGAGCCAGGCGTCGAGACCCAGTACTTC.

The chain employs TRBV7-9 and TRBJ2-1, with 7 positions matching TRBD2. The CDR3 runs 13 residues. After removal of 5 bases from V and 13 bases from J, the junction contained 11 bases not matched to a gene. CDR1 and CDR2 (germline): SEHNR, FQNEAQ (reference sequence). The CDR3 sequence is CASSILLSGDQFF. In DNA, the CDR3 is TGTGCCAGCAGCATACTACTAAGCGGGGATCAGTTCTTC.

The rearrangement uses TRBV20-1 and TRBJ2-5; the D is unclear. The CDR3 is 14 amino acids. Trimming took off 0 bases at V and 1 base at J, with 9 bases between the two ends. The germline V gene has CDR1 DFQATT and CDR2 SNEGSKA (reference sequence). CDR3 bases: TGCAGTGCTAGAGATCAACCACCCCAAGAGACCCAGTACTTC. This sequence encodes CSARDQPPQETQYF.

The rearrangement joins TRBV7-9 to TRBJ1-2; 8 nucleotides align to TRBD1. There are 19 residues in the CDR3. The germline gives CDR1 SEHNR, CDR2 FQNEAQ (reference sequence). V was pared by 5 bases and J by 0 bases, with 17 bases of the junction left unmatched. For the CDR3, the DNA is TGTGCCAGCAGCACACTCGTTCAGGGGGCGGCTCGAGCTAACTATGGCTACACCTTC. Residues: CASSTLVQGAARANYGYTF.

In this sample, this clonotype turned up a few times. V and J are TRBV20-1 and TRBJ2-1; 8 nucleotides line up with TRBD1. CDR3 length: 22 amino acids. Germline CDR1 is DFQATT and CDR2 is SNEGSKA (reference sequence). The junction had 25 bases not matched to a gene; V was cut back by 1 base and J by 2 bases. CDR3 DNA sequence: TGCAGTGCTAGAGGAATTTCGACGTCGGGACAGGACAGGCCGGTGGCCTACAATGAGCAGTTCTTC. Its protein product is CSARGISTSGQDRPVAYNEQFF.

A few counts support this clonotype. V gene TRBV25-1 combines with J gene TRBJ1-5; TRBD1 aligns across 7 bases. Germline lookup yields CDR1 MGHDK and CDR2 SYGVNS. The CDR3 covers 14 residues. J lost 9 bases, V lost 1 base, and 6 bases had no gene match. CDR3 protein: CASSESDRARPQHF. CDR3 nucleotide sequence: TGTGCCAGCAGTGAATCCGACAGGGCGCGGCCCCAGCATTTT.

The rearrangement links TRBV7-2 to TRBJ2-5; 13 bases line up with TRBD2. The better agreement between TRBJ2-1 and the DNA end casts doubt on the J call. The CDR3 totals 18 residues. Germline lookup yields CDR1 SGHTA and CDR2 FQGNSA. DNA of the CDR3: TGTGCCAGCAGCTCCCCCAGGGGACTAGCGGGACTATACAATGAGCAGTTCTTC. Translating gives CASSSPRGLAGLYNEQFF.

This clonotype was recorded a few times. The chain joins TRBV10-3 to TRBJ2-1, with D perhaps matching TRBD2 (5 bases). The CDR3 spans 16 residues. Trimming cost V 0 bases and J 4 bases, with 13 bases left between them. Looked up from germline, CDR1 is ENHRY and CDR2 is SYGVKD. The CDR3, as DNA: TGTGCCATCAGTGAGTCGGACTCTCGCATTTACAATGAGCAGTTCTTC. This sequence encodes CAISESDSRIYNEQFF.

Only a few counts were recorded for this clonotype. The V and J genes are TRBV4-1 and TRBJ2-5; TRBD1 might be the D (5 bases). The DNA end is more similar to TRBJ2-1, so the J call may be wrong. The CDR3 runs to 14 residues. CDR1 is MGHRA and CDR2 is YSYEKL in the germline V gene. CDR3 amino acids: CASSQGGLNHEQFF. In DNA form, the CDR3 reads TGCGCCAGCAGCCAAGGGGGCTTAAACCATGAGCAGTTCTTC.

For the CDR3, the DNA is TGTGCCACCAGTCCCGGGGTGAACACTGAAGCTTTCTTT. Its protein product is CATSPGVNTEAFF. V gene TRBV24-1 combines with J gene TRBJ1-1; D ambiguous. The CDR3 is 13 amino acids. Germline CDR1 reads KGHDR; CDR2 reads SFDVKD. Deletions cut 6 bases from V and 0 bases from J, with 7 bases between.

The CDR3 DNA is TGCAGTGCCCAATTCAACGTTTTCGAGGGAGGTGACACTGAAGCTTTCTTT. It codes for CSAQFNVFEGGDTEAFF. The rearrangement uses TRBV20-1 and TRBJ1-1; D is unresolved. The length of the CDR3 is 17 residues. Germline values: CDR1 DFQATT, CDR2 SNEGSKA (reference sequence). Trimming removed 6 bases from V and 3 bases from J, with 26 bases in between.

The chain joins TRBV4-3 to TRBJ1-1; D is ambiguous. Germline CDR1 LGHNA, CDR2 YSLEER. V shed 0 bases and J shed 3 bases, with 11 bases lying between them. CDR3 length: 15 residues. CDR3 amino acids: CASSQDSAADTEAFF. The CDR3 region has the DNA TGCGCCAGCAGCCAAGATTCGGCGGCGGACACTGAAGCTTTCTTT.

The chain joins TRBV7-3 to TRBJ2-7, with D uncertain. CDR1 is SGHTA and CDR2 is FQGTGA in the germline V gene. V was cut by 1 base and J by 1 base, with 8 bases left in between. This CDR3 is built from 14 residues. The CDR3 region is CASSLMDGSYEQYF. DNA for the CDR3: TGTGCCAGCAGCTTAATGGACGGATCCTACGAGCAGTACTTC. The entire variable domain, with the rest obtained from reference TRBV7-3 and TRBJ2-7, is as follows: GAGVSQTPSNKVTEKGKYVELRCDPISGHTALYWYRQSLGQGPEFLIYFQGTGAADDSGLPNDRFFAVRPEGSVSTLKIQRTERGDSAVYLCASSLMDGSYEQYFGPGTRLTVT.

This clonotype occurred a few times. The CDR3 DNA follows: TGTGCCAGCAGCTTGGAAAGGGACAACGAGCAGTACTTC. Translation gives CASSLERDNEQYF. The chain recombines TRBV5-4 with TRBJ2-7; D is possibly TRBD1 (6 bases). CDR1 and CDR2 from the germline V gene are SGHNT and YYREEE (reference sequence). Trimming removed 0 bases at V and 5 bases at J, with 9 bases between. This CDR3 has 13 amino acids.

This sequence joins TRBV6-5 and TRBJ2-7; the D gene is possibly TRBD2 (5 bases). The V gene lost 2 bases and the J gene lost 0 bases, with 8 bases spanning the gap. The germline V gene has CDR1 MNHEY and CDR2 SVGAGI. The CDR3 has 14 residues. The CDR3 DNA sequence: TGTGCCAGCAGTTACATGGGGAGCTCCTACGAGCAGTACTTC. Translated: CASSYMGSSYEQYF.